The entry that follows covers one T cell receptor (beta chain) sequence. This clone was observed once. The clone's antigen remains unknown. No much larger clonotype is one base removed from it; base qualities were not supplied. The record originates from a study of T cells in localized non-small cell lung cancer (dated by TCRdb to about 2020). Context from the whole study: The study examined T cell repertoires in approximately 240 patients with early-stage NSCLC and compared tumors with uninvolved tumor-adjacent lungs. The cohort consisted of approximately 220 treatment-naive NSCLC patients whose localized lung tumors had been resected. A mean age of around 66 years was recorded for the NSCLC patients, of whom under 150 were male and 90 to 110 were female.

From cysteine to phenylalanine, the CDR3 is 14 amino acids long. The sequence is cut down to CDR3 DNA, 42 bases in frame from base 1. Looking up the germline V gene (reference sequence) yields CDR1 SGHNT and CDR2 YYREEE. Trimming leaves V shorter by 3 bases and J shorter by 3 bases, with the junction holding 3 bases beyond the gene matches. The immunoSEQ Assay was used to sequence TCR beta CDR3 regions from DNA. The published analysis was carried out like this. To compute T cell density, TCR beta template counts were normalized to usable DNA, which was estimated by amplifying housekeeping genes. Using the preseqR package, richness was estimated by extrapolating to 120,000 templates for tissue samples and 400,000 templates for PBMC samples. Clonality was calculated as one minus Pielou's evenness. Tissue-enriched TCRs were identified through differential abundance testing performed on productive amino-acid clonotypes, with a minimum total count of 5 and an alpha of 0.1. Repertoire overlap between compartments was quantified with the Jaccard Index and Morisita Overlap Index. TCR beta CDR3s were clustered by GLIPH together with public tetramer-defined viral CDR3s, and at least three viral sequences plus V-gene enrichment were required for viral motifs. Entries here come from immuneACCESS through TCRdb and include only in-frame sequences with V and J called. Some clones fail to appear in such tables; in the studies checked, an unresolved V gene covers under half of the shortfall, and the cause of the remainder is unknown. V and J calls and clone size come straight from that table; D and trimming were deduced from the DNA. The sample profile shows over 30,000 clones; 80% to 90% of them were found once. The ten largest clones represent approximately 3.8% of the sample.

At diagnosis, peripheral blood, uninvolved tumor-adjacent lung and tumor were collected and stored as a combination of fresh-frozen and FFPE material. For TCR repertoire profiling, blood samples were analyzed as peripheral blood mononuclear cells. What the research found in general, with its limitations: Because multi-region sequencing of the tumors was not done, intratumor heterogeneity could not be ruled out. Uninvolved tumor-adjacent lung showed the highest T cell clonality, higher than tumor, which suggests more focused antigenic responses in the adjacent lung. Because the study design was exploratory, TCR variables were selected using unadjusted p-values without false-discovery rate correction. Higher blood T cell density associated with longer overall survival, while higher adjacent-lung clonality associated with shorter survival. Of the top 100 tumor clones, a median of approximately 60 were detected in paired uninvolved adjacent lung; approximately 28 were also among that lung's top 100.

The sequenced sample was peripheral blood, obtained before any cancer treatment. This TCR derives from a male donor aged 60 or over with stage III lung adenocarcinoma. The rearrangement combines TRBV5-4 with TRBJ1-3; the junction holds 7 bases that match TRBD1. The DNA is TGTGCCAGCAGCTCGGGGACAGTTGGAAACACCATATATTTT. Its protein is CASSSGTVGNTIYF. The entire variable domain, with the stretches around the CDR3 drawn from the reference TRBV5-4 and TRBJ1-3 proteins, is ETGVTQSPTHLIKTRGQQVTLRCSSQSGHNTVSWYQQALGQGPQFIFQYYREEENGRGNFPPRFSGLQFPNYSSELNVNALELDDSALYLCASSSGTVGNTIYFGEGSWLTVV.